The entry that follows covers one TCR beta chain sequence. What it binds is not known. CDR3 length equals 14 residues. The V segment lost 5 bases and the J segment 3 bases; nucleotides outside the gene matches: 5. CDR1 is MDHEN and CDR2 is SYDVKM in the germline V gene. Repertoires were generated with immunoSEQ multiplex PCR, while TCRdb's copy carries only in-frame clones and drops some. Here the sample spans 100,000 to 150,000 clones, around nine tenths being singletons. Donors came from a validation cohort of 95 to 150 subjects, distinct from the first 666-subject cohort. The record originates from a study of cytomegalovirus exposure and HLA in healthy donors. Study-level points and caveats: Investigators reported fewer than 200 TCR beta chains as tied to cytomegalovirus. According to a later analysis, TCR clusters from the first cohort tended to co-occur in the 90 to 150 validation repertoires. Despite most TCR sequences being rare, some public TCRs occurred in many donors.

The gene calls are TRBV28 and TRBJ2-5; 8 bases are a match to TRBD1. Sample: PBMCs. The receptor's source is a woman in her late teens or twenties in good health and CMV-seronegative. The CDR3: CASSPDRGKETQYF. CDR3 nucleotide sequence: TGTGCCAGCAGTCCCGACAGGGGAAAAGAGACCCAGTACTTC.